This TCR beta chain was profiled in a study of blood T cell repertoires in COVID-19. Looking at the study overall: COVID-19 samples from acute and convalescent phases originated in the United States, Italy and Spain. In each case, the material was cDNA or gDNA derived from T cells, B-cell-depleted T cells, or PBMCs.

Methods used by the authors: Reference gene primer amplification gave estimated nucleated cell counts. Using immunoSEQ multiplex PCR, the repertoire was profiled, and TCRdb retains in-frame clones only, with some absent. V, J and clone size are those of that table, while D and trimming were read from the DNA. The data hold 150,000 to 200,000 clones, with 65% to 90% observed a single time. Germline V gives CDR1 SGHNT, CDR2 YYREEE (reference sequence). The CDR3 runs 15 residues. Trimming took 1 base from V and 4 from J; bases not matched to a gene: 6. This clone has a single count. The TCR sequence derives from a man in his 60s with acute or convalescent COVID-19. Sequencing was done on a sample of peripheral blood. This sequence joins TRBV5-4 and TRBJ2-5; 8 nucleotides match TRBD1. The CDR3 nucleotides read TGTGCCAGCAGCTTGCCAGGGGGCTCCCCAGAGACCCAGTACTTC. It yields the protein CASSLPGGSPETQYF.